A selection of T cell receptor beta chains follows, all from one sample in a study of blood T cell repertoires in COVID-19. The data were produced by immunoSEQ multiplex PCR, yet TCRdb's version contains in-frame clones alone and is incomplete. The data contain more than 200,000 clones, more than 65% of them seen just once; the ten biggest clones take up approximately 4.8%. Source material: peripheral blood. These receptors came from a man aged 50-59 years with active or convalescent COVID-19. Each CDR3 is given with its conserved first and last residue. D genes are given only for firm matches. Not every row has a clone size; where given, it reads once, few, many or a size class.

TRBJ2-7,TRBV15,13,.,TRBD1,CATKGTGRVEQYF,TGTGCCACAAAAGGGACAGGTCGTGTCGAGCAGTACTTC
TRBJ1-5,TRBV7-3,16,.,TRBD1,CASSLWDRGRNQPQHF,TGTGCCAGCAGCTTATGGGACAGGGGACGCAATCAGCCCCAGCATTTT
TRBJ2-7,TRBV4-1,15,.,TRBD1,CASSQVGTGMYEQYF,TGCGCCAGCAGCCAAGTGGGGACAGGGATGTACGAGCAGTACTTC
TRBJ1-2,TRBV12-3/TRBV12-4,13,many,TRBD1,CASSFYRGTGYTF,TGTGCCAGCAGTTTTTACAGGGGGACTGGCTACACCTTC
TRBJ1-2,TRBV25-1,16,.,.,CASSPGGDTVNYGYTF,TGTGCCAGCAGCCCCGGGGGGGACACGGTAAACTATGGCTACACCTTC
TRBJ2-2,TRBV7-2,15,.,TRBD1,CASSADRGEQGELFF,TGTGCCAGCAGCGCTGACAGGGGGGAACAGGGGGAGCTGTTTTTT
TRBJ1-2,TRBV10-3,13,once,.,CAISESESYGYTF,TGTGCCATCAGTGAGTCGGAGAGCTATGGCTACACCTTC
TRBJ2-3,TRBV18,18,.,TRBD2,CASSYHPMGGRSTDTQYF,TGTGCCAGCTCATACCACCCGATGGGAGGGAGAAGCACAGATACGCAGTATTTT
TRBJ2-2,TRBV7-7,15,once,TRBD1,CASSSDRARGGELFF,TGTGCCAGCAGCTCCGACAGGGCGAGAGGCGGGGAGCTGTTTTTT
TRBJ1-2,TRBV7-9,17,once,TRBD1,CASSLTGGGFRLYGYTF,TGTGCCAGCAGCTTAACAGGGGGCGGATTTCGCCTCTATGGCTACACCTTC
TRBJ2-1,TRBV19,14,.,.,CASSDSGLSNEQFF,TGTGCCAGTAGTGACTCGGGACTCAGCAATGAGCAGTTCTTC
TRBJ2-3,TRBV29-1,16,.,TRBD2,CSVERLAGGNRDTQYF,TGCAGCGTTGAGAGACTAGCGGGGGGTAACCGAGATACGCAGTATTTT
TRBJ1-1,TRBV19,15,.,.,CASRALVYGNTEAFF,TGTGCCAGTAGGGCCCTAGTCTATGGGAACACTGAAGCTTTCTTT
TRBJ2-5,TRBV7-3,15,once,TRBD2,CASSSSGGAQETQYF,TGTGCCAGCAGCTCTAGCGGGGGGGCCCAAGAGACCCAGTACTTC
TRBJ2-1,TRBV27,16,once,TRBD1,CASSSPGQVYYNEQFF,TGTGCCAGCAGTTCTCCGGGACAGGTCTACTACAATGAGCAGTTCTTC
TRBJ2-3,TRBV24-1,16,.,TRBD2,CATSDPSGGGTDTQYF,TGTGCCACCAGTGACCCTAGCGGGGGGGGCACAGATACGCAGTATTTT
TRBJ1-2,TRBV28,13,few,.,CASSLVQSYGYTF,TGTGCCAGCAGTTTGGTACAGAGTTATGGCTACACCTTC
TRBJ1-4,TRBV2,13,.,.,CASSLGAGEKLFF,TGTGCCAGCAGTCTGGGGGCCGGAGAAAAACTGTTTTTT
TRBJ1-3,TRBV6-5,15,.,.,CASIPPGLPGNTIYF,TGTGCCAGCATTCCCCCAGGGCTTCCTGGAAACACCATATATTTT
TRBJ1-1,TRBV15,18,.,TRBD1,CATSRDGMDRGQGTEAFF,TGTGCCACCAGCAGAGATGGAATGGACAGGGGGCAAGGCACTGAAGCTTTCTTT
TRBJ1-6,TRBV15,15,.,TRBD1,CATSRQTGVGSPLHF,TGTGCCACCAGCAGACAGACAGGGGTCGGTTCACCCCTCCACTTT
TRBJ1-4,TRBV5-1,14,.,.,CASSPDLGGEKLFF,TGCGCCAGCAGCCCTGACTTGGGGGGAGAAAAACTGTTTTTT